These 5 T cell receptor beta chains share one sample of origin, sequenced in a study of blood T cell repertoires in COVID-19. Measured with immunoSEQ multiplex PCR; TCRdb has only the in-frame clones, and not every one. The profile shows some 140,000 clones, roughly 83% of them singletons. Sequencing used peripheral blood. The source is a man aged 55 to 70 with acute or convalescent COVID-19.

This clone was seen a single time. V usage is TRBV5-8 and J usage is TRBJ2-5; maybe TRBD1 (6 bases). Trimming stripped 3 bases from V and 3 bases from J, with 12 bases between. Germline V gene lookup returns CDR1 SGHTS and CDR2 YDEGEE. The CDR3 loop spans 14 amino acids. The CDR3 protein is CASSSYRDKETQYF. The CDR3 DNA reads TGTGCCAGCAGCTCCTACCGGGACAAAGAGACCCAGTACTTC.

The chain recombines TRBV7-9 with TRBJ2-5; D is unresolved. Germline CDR1 SEHNR, CDR2 FQNEAQ (reference sequence). CDR3 size: 14 residues. The V end lost 1 base, the J end lost 0 bases, and 6 bases lay between the germline ends. The CDR3 DNA reads as TGTGCCAGCAGCTTAGTCCAGTACCAAGAGACCCAGTACTTC. This codes for CASSLVQYQETQYF.

This chain connects TRBV30 to TRBJ1-2, with 9 bases that match TRBD1. Trimming cost V 3 bases and J 0 bases; bases outside gene matches: 8. CDR1 is GTSNPN and CDR2 is SVGIG in the germline V gene (reference sequence). The length of the CDR3 is 16 residues. The DNA of the CDR3 is TGTGCCTGGAGGGGACAGGGAGTGACGACTAACTATGGCTACACCTTC. It specifies CAWRGQGVTTNYGYTF.

V gene TRBV10-3 combines with J gene TRBJ2-3; 14 bases are shared with TRBD2. The junction had 19 bases not matched to a gene; V was cut back by 10 bases and J by 7 bases. The CDR3 is 18 amino acids. CDR1 and CDR2 (germline): ENHRY, SYGVKD. The CDR3 loop reads CATGGGSAGTSGRNTQYF. DNA for the CDR3: TGTGCCACGGGGGGGGGCAGCGCCGGGACTAGCGGGAGAAATACGCAGTATTTT.

J is TRBJ1-1 and V is TRBV7-2; a weak D match, TRBD1 (5 bases). Trimming took off 5 bases at V and 1 base at J, with 11 bases between the two ends. Germline V CDR1 and CDR2: SGHTA, FQGNSA. The CDR3 spans 14 residues. CDR3: CASSPWQGNTEAFF. CDR3 DNA sequence: TGTGCCAGCAGCCCGTGGCAGGGGAACACTGAAGCTTTCTTT.